Below are 20 T cell receptor beta chains sequenced from a single sample in a study of technical replicates of blood from a handful of donors. The assay was immunoSEQ multiplex PCR, and TCRdb's table has in-frame clones only and misses some. Of approximately 73,000 clones listed, 90% to 95% are singletons. The sequenced sample was T cells isolated from PBMCs. These receptors were taken from a human donor in good health.

The chain joins TRBV27 to TRBJ1-2, with 7 bases lining up with TRBD1. Trimming removed 6 bases from V and 1 base from J; junction bases left unmatched: 2. CDR3 length equals 13 residues. Germline V gene sequence: CDR1 MNHEY, CDR2 SMNVEV (reference sequence). The DNA of the CDR3 is TGTGCCAGCAGGGCAGGGGGTAACTATGGCTACACCTTC. Encoded protein: CASRAGGNYGYTF.

This clone showed up just once. The V and J genes are TRBV12-5 and TRBJ1-2; 8 bases fit TRBD1. Trimming removed 1 base from V and 5 bases from J; junction bases left unmatched: 9. Per the germline V gene, CDR1 is LGHNT and CDR2 is FRNRAP. CDR3 length: 16 residues. CDR3 coding DNA: TGTGCTAGTGGTTTGGGAAGACAGGGGATGCGGTATGGCTACACCTTC. As protein: CASGLGRQGMRYGYTF.

The J gene is TRBJ1-2, the V gene TRBV21-1. TRBV21-1 has pseudogene status. This CDR3 is 17 amino acids long. For the CDR3, the DNA is TGTGCCAGCAGCAAAGTAGTTCCTTACGGAGGCCACCATGGCTACACCTTC. It codes for CASSKVVPYGGHHGYTF.

The rearrangement links TRBV2 to TRBJ2-7; D perhaps matches TRBD2 (6 bases). The CDR3 spans 12 residues. V was pared by 6 bases and J by 0 bases, with 6 bases between. The germline gives CDR1 SNHLY, CDR2 FYNNEI. The CDR3 DNA reads TGTGCCAGCAGGCGGGACTCCTACGAGCAGTACTTC. It translates to CASRRDSYEQYF.

The V and J genes are TRBV9 and TRBJ2-7; 8 nucleotides match TRBD1. The germline V gene encodes CDR1 SGDLS and CDR2 YYNGEE. The CDR3 totals 15 residues. The trim removed 5 bases at V and 1 base at J, leaving 8 bases unmatched. The CDR3 reads CASRSGTGGSYEQYF. The CDR3 DNA sequence: TGTGCCAGCAGGTCCGGGACAGGAGGGTCCTACGAGCAGTACTTC.

This clone showed up just a few times. This rearrangement joins TRBV7-8 to TRBJ2-7; no firm D call. Germline V gene data show CDR1 as SGHVS and CDR2 as FQNEAQ. The CDR3 is 13 residues long. Trimming left V 5 bases short and J 4 bases short, with 12 bases between. The CDR3 DNA sequence: TGTGCCAGCAGCGTTAGGAGTATTTACGAGCAGTACTTC. The encoded protein is CASSVRSIYEQYF. The full variable domain, rest sourced from reference TRBV7-8 and TRBJ2-7, is GAGVSQSPRYKVAKRGQDVALRCDPISGHVSLFWYQQALGQGPEFLTYFQNEAQLDKSGLPSDRFFAERPEGSVSTLKIQRTQQEDSAVYLCASSVRSIYEQYFGPGTRLTVT.

This clone showed up just once. This chain uses TRBV2 with TRBJ1-1; no firm D call. The CDR3 has 12 amino acids. Trimming took off 2 bases at V and 5 bases at J, with 6 bases between the two ends. The germline V gene has CDR1 SNHLY and CDR2 FYNNEI. The CDR3, as DNA: TGTGCCAGCAGTGAATATCGGACTGAAGCTTTCTTT. Protein: CASSEYRTEAFF. Full variable domain (rest looked up from reference TRBV2 and TRBJ1-1): EPEVTQTPSHQVTQMGQEVILRCVPISNHLYFYWYRQILGQKVEFLVSFYNNEISEKSEIFDDQFSVERPDGSNFTLKIRSTKLEDSAMYFCASSEYRTEAFFGQGTRLTVV.

This CDR3 is CAYLPRTVYGYTF. In nucleotides, the CDR3 is TGTGCCTACTTACCTCGGACAGTCTATGGCTACACCTTC. V gene TRBV30 combines with J gene TRBJ1-2; TRBD1 might be the D (6 bases). Trimming shortened V by 7 bases and J by 4 bases, and 16 bases separated the two germline ends. This CDR3 is built from 13 residues. CDR1 is GTSNPN and CDR2 is SVGIG in the germline V gene (reference sequence). Full variable domain (missing parts from reference TRBV30 and TRBJ1-2): SQTIHQWPATLVQPVGSPLSLECTVEGTSNPNLYWYRQAAGRGLQLLFYSVGIGQISSEVPQNLSASRPQDRQFILSSKKLLLSDSGFYLCAYLPRTVYGYTFGSGTRLTVV.

V usage is TRBV30 and J usage is TRBJ2-1, with 10 positions matching TRBD2. The CDR3 length is 14 residues. J was trimmed by 7 bases and V by 7 bases; bases with no gene match: 10. From germline, CDR1 is GTSNPN and CDR2 SVGIG (reference sequence). The CDR3, as DNA: TGTGCCTTTCAAAGCGGGGGGGCGAGTAATGAGCAGTTCTTC. Amino acids: CAFQSGGASNEQFF.

V usage is TRBV29-1 and J usage is TRBJ2-5, with D maybe TRBD1 (6 bases). CDR1 SQVTM and CDR2 ANQGSEA come from the germline V gene. The CDR3 runs 15 residues. V was clipped by 0 bases and J by 0 bases, with 11 bases between them. The CDR3 region is CSVEERDTDQETQYF. The CDR3, as DNA: TGCAGCGTTGAAGAAAGGGACACCGACCAAGAGACCCAGTACTTC. Full variable domain (missing parts from reference TRBV29-1 and TRBJ2-5): SAVISQKPSRDICQRGTSLTIQCQVDSQVTMMFWYRQQPGQSLTLIATANQGSEATYESGFVIDKFPISRPNLTFSTLTVSNMSPEDSSIYLCSVEERDTDQETQYFGPGTRLLVL.

The V call is TRBV27, the J call TRBJ2-3; the match to TRBD2 covers 15 bases. The V gene's germline CDR1 is MNHEY and CDR2 SMNVEV (reference sequence). The J segment lost 5 bases and the V segment lost 4 bases, leaving 10 bases of the junction unmatched. There are 18 residues in the CDR3. The CDR3: CASSSPPGLAGGQDTQYF. The DNA of the CDR3 is TGTGCCAGCAGTTCCCCCCCCGGACTAGCGGGGGGGCAAGATACGCAGTATTTT.

The chain links TRBV30 to TRBJ2-1, with D possibly TRBD1 on 7 matching bases. The V end lost 5 bases, the J end lost 9 bases, and 11 bases lay between the germline ends. CDR3 length equals 11 residues. CDR1 GTSNPN and CDR2 SVGIG come from the germline V gene (reference sequence). DNA for the CDR3: TGTGCCTGGGGAGGGGGCCTTGAGCAGTTCTTC. Its protein is CAWGGGLEQFF.

The chain combines TRBV6-1 with TRBJ1-1; D uncertain. CDR1 and CDR2 (germline): MNHNS, SASEGT. Trimming took 6 bases from V and 8 from J, leaving 10 bases between them. The CDR3 is made up of 11 amino acids. This CDR3 reads CASRPEAEAFF. CDR3 nucleotides: TGTGCCAGCAGACCAGAGGCAGAAGCTTTCTTT.

This sequence joins TRBV6-5 and TRBJ2-7; D is possibly TRBD1 (6 bases). Trimming took 0 bases from V and 6 from J, leaving 12 bases between them. Germline CDR1 and CDR2: MNHEY and SVGAGI. The CDR3 is 14 amino acids. The CDR3 region is CASSYSWDTLEQYF. The CDR3 DNA reads as TGTGCCAGCAGTTACTCGTGGGACACCCTCGAGCAGTACTTC.

The chain uses TRBV28 and TRBJ2-1; 14 nucleotides agree with TRBD2. Germline V gene sequence: CDR1 MDHEN, CDR2 SYDVKM. CDR3 length: 15 amino acids. V dropped 2 bases and J dropped 10; count of bases not matched to a gene: 4. The DNA for the CDR3 is TGTGCCAGCAGTTTACCGGGACTAGCGGGAGACGAGCAGTTCTTC. It encodes CASSLPGLAGDEQFF. The full variable domain, with the rest looked up from reference TRBV28 and TRBJ2-1, is DVKVTQSSRYLVKRTGEKVFLECVQDMDHENMFWYRQDPGLGLRLIYFSYDVKMKEKGDIPEGYSVSREKKERFSLILESASTNQTSMYLCASSLPGLAGDEQFFGPGTRLTVL.

As DNA, the CDR3 is TGTGCCTGGGCACTAGCGGGGGGGCTCAATGAGCAGTTCTTC. It translates to CAWALAGGLNEQFF. The chain couples TRBV30 to TRBJ2-1; TRBD2 matches at 13 bases. V trimming: 5 bases; J trimming: 6 bases; junction bases outside the gene matches: 4. The CDR3 has 14 amino acids. CDR1 GTSNPN and CDR2 SVGIG come from the germline V gene (reference sequence).

CDR3 protein: CASSGGDSLNEKLFF. The CDR3 nucleotides read TGTGCCAGCAGCGGGGGGGACAGTCTTAATGAAAAACTGTTTTTT. The rearrangement joins TRBV9 to TRBJ1-4; 7 bases line up with TRBD1. The CDR3 is 15 residues long. Germline trimming cut 3 bases from V and 4 bases from J; bases unmatched to any gene: 6. The germline V gene encodes CDR1 SGDLS and CDR2 YYNGEE.

The rearrangement uses TRBV27 and TRBJ1-5; D gene uncertain. This CDR3 contains 15 residues. Germline V gene data show CDR1 as MNHEY and CDR2 as SMNVEV (reference sequence). V shed 2 bases and J shed 1 base, with 9 bases lying between them. CDR3 loop: CASSLLGNSNQPQHF. The DNA of the CDR3 is TGTGCCAGCAGTTTACTAGGAAACAGCAATCAGCCCCAGCATTTT.

V and J are TRBV7-6 and TRBJ2-7, with 10 bases aligning to TRBD2. J was trimmed by 3 bases and V by 4 bases; bases with no gene match: 12. The CDR3 is 17 amino acids. Germline V gives CDR1 SGHVS, CDR2 FNYEAQ. The CDR3 here is CASSSFQREGPGYEQYF. In DNA, the CDR3 is TGTGCCAGCAGCTCTTTTCAGCGGGAGGGTCCTGGCTACGAGCAGTACTTC.

This clone was recorded only once. This rearrangement joins TRBV4-2 to TRBJ2-7; D not resolved. The CDR3 extends over 16 amino acids. Deletions cut 1 base from V and 3 bases from J, with 16 bases between. Looked up from germline, CDR1 is LGHNA and CDR2 is YNFKEQ. The CDR3 coding sequence is TGTGCCAGCAGCCAAGTTGACACAAGCAGCTACTACGAGCAGTACTTC. Its protein is CASSQVDTSSYYEQYF.